These 9 T cell receptor beta chains came from one sample sequenced in a study of blood T cell repertoires in COVID-19. Generated by immunoSEQ multiplex PCR, the TCRdb table keeps only in-frame clones and is missing some. This sample has roughly 220,000 clones; approximately 86% occur once, and the top ten carry about 10%. Sequenced: peripheral blood. The receptors here all came from a woman aged 45-59 years with COVID-19, enrolled during active disease.

This chain joins TRBV19 and TRBJ2-1, with D possibly TRBD1 on 7 matching bases. The CDR3 has 16 amino acids. V was clipped by 1 base and J by 7 bases, with 17 bases between them. Per germline, CDR1 LNHDA and CDR2 SQIVND (reference sequence). CDR3 sequence: CASSIVGGDSLNEQFF. CDR3 coding DNA: TGTGCCAGTAGTATAGTCGGCGGGGACAGTCTGAATGAGCAGTTCTTC.

In this sample, this clone turned up a few times. V usage is TRBV18 and J usage is TRBJ2-2; TRBD1 matches 7 bases. The V gene end was trimmed by 4 bases and the J gene end by 1 base; junction bases not matched to a gene: 3. The CDR3 consists of 15 residues. Looked up from germline, CDR1 is KGHSH and CDR2 is LQKENI. CDR3 loop: CASSRDSLNTGELFF. CDR3 sequence (DNA): TGTGCCAGCTCACGGGACAGCCTGAACACCGGGGAGCTGTTTTTT.

The V call is TRBV3-1 (or the pseudogene TRBV3-2), the J call TRBJ1-4, with D maybe TRBD1 (5 bases). In germline, CDR1 is LGHDT, CDR2 YNNKEL (reference sequence). V was pared by 1 base and J by 5 bases, with 14 bases between. The CDR3 spans 16 residues. Written as DNA, the CDR3 is TGTGCCAGCAGCCAAGCCACAGGACCTTTGAATGAAAAACTGTTTTTT. It translates to CASSQATGPLNEKLFF.

This clone was recorded only once. This chain connects TRBV5-1 to TRBJ2-6; TRBD1 agrees at 11 bases. V was pared by 4 bases and J by 3 bases, with 6 bases of the junction left unmatched. The germline V gene encodes CDR1 SGHRS and CDR2 YFSETQ. CDR3 length: 17 amino acids. The CDR3 region is CASSPGQGAGGANVLTF. For the CDR3, the DNA is TGCGCCAGCAGCCCCGGACAGGGGGCAGGTGGGGCCAACGTCCTGACTTTC.

The CDR3 DNA is TGTGCCACCAGCAGAGATAGGAGACGGCACACCTACGAGCAGTACGTC. Residues: CATSRDRRRHTYEQYV. The V call is TRBV15, the J call TRBJ2-7; D ambiguous. Trimming pared 0 bases from V and 2 bases from J, leaving 14 bases between. This CDR3 comprises 16 residues. Germline assignment: CDR1 LNHNV and CDR2 YYDKDF (reference sequence).

Only one count was recorded for this clone. The chain carries TRBV23-1 and TRBJ1-3; 8 positions agree with TRBD1. TRBV23-1 is noted as an ORF with a role that remains uncertain. After removal of 6 bases from V and 4 bases from J, the junction contained 20 bases not matched to a gene. The CDR3 sequence is 19 residues long. CDR3 nucleotide sequence: TGCGCCAGCAGGGTTGGACAGGGCGGCGGAGGAGATTCAGGAAACACCATATATTTT. It codes for CASRVGQGGGGDSGNTIYF.

With regard to this clone: Within the sample, other DNA sequences also encode this same CDR3. The CDR3 nucleotides read TGCGCCAGCAGCTTGAGGGGGAACACTGAAGCTTTCTTT. Translation: CASSLRGNTEAFF. The genes are TRBV5-1 and TRBJ1-1; TRBD1 is a possible D gene (5 bases). Germline loops: CDR1 SGHRS, CDR2 YFSETQ. This CDR3 contains 13 residues. The germline V and J ends were trimmed by 1 base and 1 base, with 5 bases remaining between them.

This clone has only one observation. The chain uses TRBV18 and TRBJ2-5; TRBD2 might be the D (5 bases). Germline values: CDR1 KGHSH, CDR2 LQKENI. V was cut by 2 bases and J by 5 bases, with 12 bases left in between. The CDR3 contains 14 residues. The CDR3 here is CASSPRMGGETQYF. CDR3 nucleotides: TGTGCCAGCTCACCAAGAATGGGCGGGGAGACCCAGTACTTC.

The chain carries TRBV10-1 and TRBJ2-1; 7 bases agree with TRBD1. Germline V lookup: CDR1 WNHNN, CDR2 SYGVQD (reference sequence). This CDR3 has 17 residues. The ends lost 0 bases at V and 6 bases at J; junction bases unmatched: 11. CDR3: CASSESRPGTDVNEQFF. CDR3 in DNA: TGCGCCAGCAGTGAGTCTCGCCCGGGGACAGATGTCAATGAGCAGTTCTTC.